The 28 T cell receptor beta chains presented below share a single source sample, sequenced in a study of identical twins. One entry per CDR3 protein, called by TCRdb with MiXCR from the 5' RACE reads. The sample records a few hundred thousand distinct CDR3 sequences, about 8.3% being singletons. This sample was shared with a second study, whose subject was yellow fever vaccine responses in identical twins.

The sample consisted of CD8+ T cells sorted from blood. The receptors originated from a woman under 30 in good health.

This rearrangement joins TRBV6-1 to TRBJ1-5; D call uncertain. V was trimmed by 6 bases and J by 0 bases, leaving 12 bases between them. In germline, CDR1 is MNHNS, CDR2 SASEGT. The CDR3 is 15 amino acids. The CDR3 region has the DNA TGTGCCAGCAGCCACGAGAGGGATAGCAATCAGCCCCAGCATTTT. Encoded protein: CASSHERDSNQPQHF.

This clonotype was found many times. In nucleotides, the CDR3 is TGTGCCAGCAGCTTGGCGACTGAAGCTTTCTTT. It translates to CASSLATEAFF. This chain joins TRBV5-5 and TRBJ1-1; D remains ambiguous. V lost 0 bases and J 5 bases, leaving 2 bases between the germline ends. Per germline, CDR1 SGHKS and CDR2 YYEKEE (reference sequence). The CDR3 extends over 11 amino acids. Full variable domain (rest looked up from reference TRBV5-5 and TRBJ1-1): DAGVTQSPTHLIKTRGQQVTLRCSPISGHKSVSWYQQVLGQGPQFIFQYYEKEERGRGNFPDRFSARQFPNYSSELNVNALLLGDSALYLCASSLATEAFFGQGTRLTVV.

The chain is built from TRBV10-3 and TRBJ2-7; D is uncertain. Trimming took off 2 bases at V and 2 bases at J, with 10 bases between the two ends. The CDR3 has 14 amino acids. Germline V gene lookup returns CDR1 ENHRY and CDR2 SYGVKD. The CDR3 DNA is TGTGCCATCAGTGAGGCGCCTTTAACCTACGAGCAGTACTTC. Protein product: CAISEAPLTYEQYF.

This clonotype showed up just a few times. This sequence joins TRBV5-5 and TRBJ1-3; tentatively, D is TRBD1 (5 bases). Between the trimmed V and J ends, which lost 2 bases and 0 bases, there was a span of 12 bases. Germline values: CDR1 SGHKS, CDR2 YYEKEE (reference sequence). CDR3 size: 16 residues. The CDR3 DNA is TGTGCCAGCAGCTTTTGGGGCGAACCCTCTGGAAACACCATATATTTT. Its translation is CASSFWGEPSGNTIYF.

The chain has TRBV3-1 and TRBJ1-4; unclear D gene. Trimming removed 0 bases at V and 3 bases at J, with 8 bases between. Germline-derived CDR1 and CDR2 are LGHDT and YNNKEL (reference sequence). The CDR3 consists of 15 residues. The CDR3 loop is CASSQDWRANEKLFF. CDR3 DNA sequence: TGTGCCAGCAGCCAAGATTGGAGGGCTAATGAAAAACTGTTTTTT.

This clonotype was seen only a few times. The chain has TRBV6-2 or TRBV6-3 and TRBJ2-1, with TRBD2 matching 9 bases. V lost 4 bases, J lost 8 bases, and 3 bases stayed unmatched. CDR1 and CDR2 (germline): MNHEY, SVGEGT. The CDR3 has 13 residues. The CDR3 loop reads CASSLGTSYEQFF. CDR3 coding DNA: TGTGCCAGCAGTTTAGGGACTAGCTATGAGCAGTTCTTC.

V usage is TRBV20-1 and J usage is TRBJ2-1; TRBD1 matches at 12 bases. The J segment lost 9 bases and the V segment lost 4 bases, leaving 13 bases of the junction unmatched. CDR1 is DFQATT and CDR2 is SNEGSKA in the germline V gene (reference sequence). This CDR3 spans 16 amino acids. The chain's CDR3 is CSAISPGQGALGEQFF. The CDR3 nucleotides read TGCAGTGCTATTAGTCCGGGACAGGGGGCTTTGGGTGAGCAGTTCTTC.

This clonotype was observed a handful of times. The chain joins TRBV29-1 to TRBJ2-7, with 10 bases fitting TRBD2. There are 15 residues in the CDR3. J gave up 6 bases and V 6 bases, and 14 bases lay outside the gene matches. Germline-derived CDR1 and CDR2 are SQVTM and ANQGSEA. CDR3 amino acids: CSVTTTSGALGEQYF. The DNA for the CDR3 is TGCAGCGTCACGACTACTAGCGGGGCCTTGGGCGAGCAGTACTTC.

With regard to this clonotype: At one end, the junction sequence differs from germline, possibly due to a read error. The CDR3 spells CASSGRTADF. The CDR3 DNA reads as TGTGCCAGCAGTGGGAGGACGGCGGACTTC. V is TRBV2 and J is TRBJ2-4; a weak D match, TRBD2 (5 bases). This CDR3 spans 10 amino acids. The germline V gene has CDR1 SNHLY and CDR2 FYNNEI.

The gene calls are TRBV4-2 and TRBJ2-2; perhaps TRBD1 as D (5 bases). CDR1 and CDR2 (germline): LGHNA, YNFKEQ. Trimming removed 3 bases from V and 4 bases from J, with 9 bases in between. The length of the CDR3 is 14 residues. The CDR3 DNA reads as TGTGCCAGCAGCCACTCTAGGGGCACCGGGGAGCTGTTTTTT. It yields the protein CASSHSRGTGELFF.

This clonotype was observed a few times. The rearrangement links TRBV4-3 to TRBJ2-2; D is unresolved. Germline V gene lookup returns CDR1 LGHNA and CDR2 YSLEER. Trimming took off 1 base at V and 1 base at J, with 10 bases between the two ends. The CDR3 has 16 residues. CDR3 region: CASSQGAVENTGELFF. The CDR3 DNA reads as TGCGCCAGCAGCCAAGGTGCCGTGGAGAACACCGGGGAGCTGTTTTTT.

The rearrangement joins TRBV18 to TRBJ2-3; 15 nucleotides align to TRBD2. There are 18 residues in the CDR3. CDR1 KGHSH and CDR2 LQKENI come from the germline V gene. The V segment lost 3 bases and the J segment 4 bases; nucleotides outside the gene matches: 8. DNA for the CDR3: TGTGCCAGCTCACCTGGGACTAGCGGGAGGCTCGTAGCAGATACGCAGTATTTT. Translated: CASSPGTSGRLVADTQYF.

At least ten counts were recorded for this clonotype. This chain links TRBV20-1 with TRBJ2-7; D remains unclear. V dropped 0 bases and J dropped 0 bases, with 6 bases sitting between them. The CDR3 extends over 13 amino acids. The V gene's germline CDR1 is DFQATT and CDR2 SNEGSKA (reference sequence). The CDR3 DNA reads as TGCAGTGCTAGAGACATAAGCTCCTACGAGCAGTACTTC. It codes for CSARDISSYEQYF.

The chain joins TRBV10-3 to TRBJ2-3, with TRBD2 identical over 7 bases. V gave up 3 bases and J gave up 0 bases; unmatched junction bases: 6. CDR3 length: 16 amino acids. Germline CDR1 and CDR2: ENHRY and SYGVKD. CDR3 region: CAISDRGGASTDTQYF. CDR3 nucleotides: TGTGCCATCAGTGACCGCGGGGGAGCTAGCACAGATACGCAGTATTTT.

This clonotype was counted between two and nine times. The gene calls are TRBV9 and TRBJ1-3; D not resolved. The CDR3 sequence is 14 residues long. Germline-derived CDR1 and CDR2 are SGDLS and YYNGEE. V shed 2 bases and J shed 0 bases, with 6 bases lying between them. The CDR3 DNA is TGTGCCAGCAGCGTGTGGACCTCTGGAAACACCATATATTTT. Its protein product is CASSVWTSGNTIYF.

This clonotype was seen at least ten times. This chain joins TRBV7-3 and TRBJ2-1; D is undetermined. In germline, CDR1 is SGHTA, CDR2 FQGTGA. The V end was cut by 5 bases, the J end by 4 bases, with 9 bases between. This CDR3 has 13 residues. CDR3 in DNA: TGTGCCAGCAGCGCCGACGGATACAATGAGCAGTTCTTC. It encodes CASSADGYNEQFF.

There are a few counts of this clonotype. The rearrangement joins TRBV6-5 to TRBJ2-7; no firm D call. The CDR3 length is 14 residues. Germline-derived CDR1 and CDR2 are MNHEY and SVGAGI. Trimming left V 2 bases short and J 0 bases short, with 8 bases between. CDR3 sequence: CASSYGQSSYEQYF. The CDR3 DNA reads as TGTGCCAGCAGTTACGGGCAGAGCTCCTACGAGCAGTACTTC.

This chain uses TRBV11-2 with TRBJ2-7; 12 bases align to TRBD2. Germline CDR1 reads SGHAT; CDR2 reads FQNNGV. V was clipped by 4 bases and J by 5 bases; unmatched bases: 6. The CDR3 length is 15 residues. CDR3: CASSSTSGGPNEQYF. The DNA for the CDR3 is TGTGCCAGCAGCTCGACTAGCGGGGGCCCCAACGAGCAGTACTTC. Filled out from reference TRBV11-2 and TRBJ2-7, the complete variable domain reads EAGVAQSPRYKIIEKRQSVAFWCNPISGHATLYWYQQILGQGPKLLIQFQNNGVVDDSQLPKDRFSAERLKGVDSTLKIQPAKLEDSAVYLCASSSTSGGPNEQYFGPGTRLTVT.

The chain joins TRBV21-1 to TRBJ2-7; TRBD2 reflects the table's D call only, with no check against the DNA. TRBV21-1 is a pseudogene. There are 15 residues in the CDR3. The CDR3 loop is CASSKNGRATYEQYF. Written as DNA, the CDR3 is TGTGCCAGCAGCAAGAATGGCAGGGCAACCTACGAGCAGTACTTC.

The V gene is TRBV10-3, the J gene TRBJ2-7; unclear D gene. The ends were cut back, 4 bases at V and 7 bases at J, with 14 bases in the middle. The CDR3 contains 13 residues. From germline, CDR1 is ENHRY and CDR2 SYGVKD. The CDR3 reads CAISVEAPREQYF. Here the CDR3 DNA reads TGTGCCATCAGTGTTGAGGCCCCGAGGGAGCAGTACTTC.

The J gene is TRBJ1-6, the V gene TRBV7-9, with TRBD1 identical over 8 bases. The CDR3 is made up of 16 amino acids. The V gene end was trimmed by 5 bases and the J gene end by 7 bases; junction bases not matched to a gene: 10. Germline V lookup: CDR1 SEHNR, CDR2 FQNEAQ (reference sequence). The CDR3 loop is CASSDYQTGENSPLHF. CDR3 bases: TGTGCCAGCAGCGATTACCAGACAGGGGAGAATTCACCCCTCCACTTT. The entire variable domain, with the rest obtained from reference TRBV7-9 and TRBJ1-6, is as follows: DTGVSQNPRHKITKRGQNVTFRCDPISEHNRLYWYRQTLGQGPEFLTYFQNEAQLEKSRLLSDRFSAERPKGSFSTLEIQRTEQGDSAMYLCASSDYQTGENSPLHFGNGTRLTVT.

A few counts support this clonotype. V is TRBV12-3 or TRBV12-4 and J is TRBJ1-5; TRBD1 aligns across 7 bases. The CDR3 is 14 residues long. Trimming at V came to 6 bases and at J to 5 bases, leaving 7 bases not matched to a gene. The CDR3 loop is CASSSRGPDQPQHF. The CDR3 DNA reads TGTGCCAGCAGCTCAAGGGGGCCGGATCAGCCCCAGCATTTT.

This clonotype was recorded many times. V usage is TRBV11-2 and J usage is TRBJ2-7; D ambiguous. With 7 bases removed from V and 1 base from J, the gap between germline ends came to 14 bases. The V gene's germline CDR1 is SGHAT and CDR2 FQNNGV. The CDR3 loop spans 14 amino acids. In nucleotides, the CDR3 is TGTGCCAGCACCATTCCAGGTACTTCCTACGAGCAGTACTTC. It codes for CASTIPGTSYEQYF.

This clonotype was detected only a few times. The chain combines TRBV28 with TRBJ2-7; TRBD2 might be the D (7 bases). CDR3 length: 17 amino acids. Germline V gene lookup returns CDR1 MDHEN and CDR2 SYDVKM. V was cut by 2 bases and J by 3 bases, with 20 bases left in between. CDR3 nucleotide sequence: TGTGCCAGCAGTTTAACGGCGGGGGTGCAGGACAGCTACGAGCAGTACTTC. This translates into CASSLTAGVQDSYEQYF.

This clonotype showed up just a few times. The chain joins TRBV6-1 to TRBJ2-2; D not certain. The germline CDR1 and CDR2 sequences are MNHNS and SASEGT. The CDR3 has 15 amino acids. V was clipped by 7 bases and J by 2 bases, with 14 bases between them. This CDR3 is CASTYGQINTGELFF. The CDR3 DNA reads as TGTGCCAGCACCTACGGGCAGATTAACACCGGGGAGCTGTTTTTT.

A few counts support this clonotype. In nucleotides, the CDR3 is TGTGCCAGCAGTCCGAGTGACAGGGGCCCGAACACCGGGGAGCTGTTTTTT. It yields the protein CASSPSDRGPNTGELFF. This sequence joins TRBV12-3 or TRBV12-4 and TRBJ2-2; 8 nucleotides match TRBD1. V lost 5 bases to trimming and J lost 0 bases; unmatched junction nucleotides: 8. CDR3 length equals 17 residues.

This clonotype was counted many times. This chain links TRBV2 with TRBJ1-1, with D unclear. V was shortened by 8 bases and J by 5 bases, with 9 bases between the two germline ends. Germline V gives CDR1 SNHLY, CDR2 FYNNEI. The CDR3 totals 11 residues. CDR3 in DNA: TGTGCCAGCCTTCCTCGGACTGAAGCTTTCTTT. Protein sequence: CASLPRTEAFF.

V usage is TRBV21-1 and J usage is TRBJ2-2; TRBD1 was called by the table and not checked on the DNA. TRBV21-1 is a pseudogene. This CDR3 is built from 19 residues. The CDR3 spells CASSNQRAGTARNTGELFF. The CDR3 DNA reads TGTGCCAGCAGCAACCAAAGGGCCGGGACAGCCCGGAACACCGGGGAGCTGTTTTTT.